This T cell receptor (beta chain) appears in the sequencing data of a study of sequential checkpoint blockade in melanoma. At the level of the study: After nivolumab or ipilimumab alone, some 20 patients had week-13 rebiopsies. Study-wide results and caveats: Clinical benefit was about 30 times likelier when tumor T-cell fraction and clonality increased.

As for this clone: As yet, its antigen is unknown.

Treatment specified: randomized to nivolumab then ipilimumab (arm A) or the reverse (arm B). The table came from immunoSEQ multiplex PCR; TCRdb's copy has only in-frame clones and leaves some out. The data hold more than 9,500 clones, with about 26% observed a single time. The CDR3 extends over 12 amino acids. The V and J ends lost 5 bases and 2 bases respectively, with 6 bases between them. Germline V gives CDR1 MNHGY, CDR2 SAAAGT. The TCR sequence derives from a human donor with melanoma. The chain has TRBV6-8 and TRBJ1-2; D is undetermined. Source: tumor tissue (inferred from file names), taken from a patient given nivolumab and ipilimumab in sequence. CDR3 bases: TGTGCCAGCAGTGCCGACAACTATGGCTACACCTTC. Protein product: CASSADNYGYTF.